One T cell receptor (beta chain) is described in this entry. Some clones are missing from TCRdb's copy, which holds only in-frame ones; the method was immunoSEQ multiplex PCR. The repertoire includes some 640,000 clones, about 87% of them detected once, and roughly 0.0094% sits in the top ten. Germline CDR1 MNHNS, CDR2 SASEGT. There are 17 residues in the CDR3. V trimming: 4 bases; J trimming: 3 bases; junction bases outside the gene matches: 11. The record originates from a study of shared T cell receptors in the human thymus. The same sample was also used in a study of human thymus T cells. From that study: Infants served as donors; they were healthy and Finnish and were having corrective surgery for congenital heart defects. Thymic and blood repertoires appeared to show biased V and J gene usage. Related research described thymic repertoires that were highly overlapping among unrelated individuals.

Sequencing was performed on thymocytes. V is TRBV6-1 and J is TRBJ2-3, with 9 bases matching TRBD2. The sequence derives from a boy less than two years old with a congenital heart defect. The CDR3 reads CASSAPFAGGPTDTQYF. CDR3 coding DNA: TGTGCCAGCAGTGCCCCTTTTGCGGGGGGGCCTACAGATACGCAGTATTTT.